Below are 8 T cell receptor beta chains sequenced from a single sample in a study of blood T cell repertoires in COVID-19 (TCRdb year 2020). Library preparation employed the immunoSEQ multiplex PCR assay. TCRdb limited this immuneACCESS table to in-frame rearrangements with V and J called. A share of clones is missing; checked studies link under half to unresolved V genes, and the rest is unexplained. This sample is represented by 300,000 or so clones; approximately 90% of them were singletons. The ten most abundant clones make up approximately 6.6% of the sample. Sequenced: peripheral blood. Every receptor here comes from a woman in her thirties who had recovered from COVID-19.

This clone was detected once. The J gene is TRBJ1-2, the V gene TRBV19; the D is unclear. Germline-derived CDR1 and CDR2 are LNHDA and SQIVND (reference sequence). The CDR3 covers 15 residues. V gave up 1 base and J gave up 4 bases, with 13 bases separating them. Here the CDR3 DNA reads TGTGCCAGTAGTATAGTTCCGGGATCGGGCTATGGCTACACCTTC. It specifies CASSIVPGSGYGYTF.

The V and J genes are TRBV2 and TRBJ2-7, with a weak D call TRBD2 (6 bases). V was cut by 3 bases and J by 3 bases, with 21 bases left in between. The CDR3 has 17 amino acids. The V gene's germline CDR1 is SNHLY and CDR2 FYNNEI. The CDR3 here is CASSENPLRRGHYEQYF. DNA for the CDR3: TGTGCCAGCAGTGAGAACCCCTTAAGGCGGGGCCACTACGAGCAGTACTTC.

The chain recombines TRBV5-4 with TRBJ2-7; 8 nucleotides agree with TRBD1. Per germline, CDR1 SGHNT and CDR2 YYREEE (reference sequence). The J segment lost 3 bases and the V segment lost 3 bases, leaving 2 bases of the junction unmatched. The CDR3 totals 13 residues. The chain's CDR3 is CASSSGQGYEQYF. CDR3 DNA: TGTGCCAGCAGCTCTGGACAGGGCTACGAGCAGTACTTC. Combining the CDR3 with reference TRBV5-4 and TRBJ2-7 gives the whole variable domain ETGVTQSPTHLIKTRGQQVTLRCSSQSGHNTVSWYQQALGQGPQFIFQYYREEENGRGNFPPRFSGLQFPNYSSELNVNALELDDSALYLCASSSGQGYEQYFGPGTRLTVT.

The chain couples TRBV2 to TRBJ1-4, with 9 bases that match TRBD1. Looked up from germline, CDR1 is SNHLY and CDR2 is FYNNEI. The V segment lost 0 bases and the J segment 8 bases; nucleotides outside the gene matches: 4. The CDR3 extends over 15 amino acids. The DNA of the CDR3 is TGTGCCAGCAGTGAAGCCGGGACAGGGAGCGAAAAACTGTTTTTT. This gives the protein CASSEAGTGSEKLFF.

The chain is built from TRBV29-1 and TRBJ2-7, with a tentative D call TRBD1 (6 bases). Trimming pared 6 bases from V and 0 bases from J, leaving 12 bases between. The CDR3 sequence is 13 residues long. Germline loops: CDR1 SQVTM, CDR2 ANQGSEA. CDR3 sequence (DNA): TGCAGCGTAACAGGGCCCTTCTCCTACGAGCAGTACTTC. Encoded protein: CSVTGPFSYEQYF.

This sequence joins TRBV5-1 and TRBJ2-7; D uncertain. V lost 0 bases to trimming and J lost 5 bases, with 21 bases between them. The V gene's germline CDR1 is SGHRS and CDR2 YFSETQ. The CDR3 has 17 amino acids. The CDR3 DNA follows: TGCGCCAGCAGCTTGGAAGCAGATTCCCTACTTGGAGACGAGCAGTACTTC. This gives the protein CASSLEADSLLGDEQYF.

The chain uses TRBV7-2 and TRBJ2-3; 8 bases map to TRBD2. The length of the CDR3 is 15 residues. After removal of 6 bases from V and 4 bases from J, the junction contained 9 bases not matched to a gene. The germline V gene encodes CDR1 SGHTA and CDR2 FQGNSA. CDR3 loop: CASRGPGGEADTQYF. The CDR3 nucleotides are TGTGCCAGCAGGGGGCCCGGGGGGGAGGCAGATACGCAGTATTTT.

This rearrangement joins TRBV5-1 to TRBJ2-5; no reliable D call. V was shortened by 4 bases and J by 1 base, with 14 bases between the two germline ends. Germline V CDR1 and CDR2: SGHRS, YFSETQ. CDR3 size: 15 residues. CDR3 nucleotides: TGCGCCAGCAGCGTCCCTTTAACAGTCCAAGAGACCCAGTACTTC. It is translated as CASSVPLTVQETQYF.